In its sample, the clone carrying this T cell receptor beta chain is medium-sized. No antigen is known for it. The library was prepared for alpha chains; this beta chain is a stray read, so its frequency means little. Regarding time point: sample taken at primary tumor resection. Unsorted whole RNA from tumor, nontumor lung or frozen PBMC underwent sequencing. This entry belongs to a study of spatial heterogeneity in lung cancer. General study points: Tumoral mutation counts were tracked by counts of expanded intratumoral alpha and beta TCRs. Nonsynonymous mutation counts, ubiquitous and regional, were tracked by the respective counts of ubiquitous and regional expanded TCRs.

Losses at the gene ends were 5 bases for V and 7 bases for J; bases not matched to a gene: 4. The CDR3 totals 13 residues. Germline CDR1 MNHNY, CDR2 SVGAGI (reference sequence). Via MiXCR, TCRdb re-called the 5' RACE reads, giving one row per CDR3 protein. The sample lists about 7,000 distinct CDR3 sequences, around 12% occurring once. The sample here was lung tumor tissue, taken at surgery. The gene calls are TRBV6-6 and TRBJ1-5; 8 nucleotides agree with TRBD1. This clonotype was sampled from a male donor with early-stage non-small cell lung cancer. The CDR3 loop reads CASSPDRAQPQHF. CDR3 nucleotides: TGTGCCAGCAGTCCGGACAGGGCGCAGCCCCAGCATTTT.